This T cell receptor beta chain is from a study of identical twins. Overall study results and limits: In cord blood, abundant beta clonotypes had fewer insertions; memory showed no trend.

The CDR3 is 13 amino acids. The V gene's germline CDR1 is WSHSY and CDR2 SAAADI. Between the trimmed V and J ends, which lost 7 bases and 6 bases, there was a span of 16 bases. This clonotype has only a few counts. Its antigen is unidentified. TCRdb used MiXCR to reprocess the 5' RACE reads, holding one entry per CDR3 protein. This sample has 600,000 to 700,000 distinct CDR3 sequences, with 21% found just once. These data were also reused for a study on T cells expressing NK-cell markers. That source notes: CD3+CD56+NKG2C+, CD3+CD56+NKG2C- and CD3+CD56-NKG2C+ T cells, once sorted, supplied the TCR beta repertoires. A range of about 1.0-8% of CD8+ T cells consisted of dominant NKG2C+ clonotypes in 5 to 7 donors. The study found these clonotypes also leading the CD3+CD56-NKG2C+ fraction in a few donors.

The sequenced sample was PBMCs. The chain carries TRBV10-2 and TRBJ2-7; unclear D gene. This TCR came from a woman under 30 in good health. The CDR3: CASKADPSGEQYF. In DNA form, the CDR3 reads TGCGCCAGCAAAGCCGACCCCTCGGGCGAGCAGTACTTC.